Below, 12 T cell receptor beta chains from the same sample are listed, as sequenced in a study of cytomegalovirus exposure and HLA in healthy donors. Here immunoSEQ multiplex PCR was the method, and the copy in TCRdb shows in-frame clones only, minus some. The top ten hold over 0.7% of the sample, which has 250,000 to 350,000 clones, roughly 88% seen once. The sequenced sample was PBMCs. The receptors shown here come from a woman under 30 in good health and CMV-seronegative.

The chain recombines TRBV5-1 with TRBJ2-3; a possible D gene is TRBD2 (6 bases). CDR1 and CDR2 (germline): SGHRS, YFSETQ. Trimming took 6 bases from V and 6 from J, leaving 17 bases between them. This CDR3 is built from 14 residues. CDR3: CASTPGVGGDTQYF. CDR3 sequence (DNA): TGCGCCAGCACCCCCGGGGTGGGAGGCGATACGCAGTATTTT.

This clone was seen once. The rearrangement uses TRBV27 and TRBJ2-1, with D perhaps TRBD2 (6 bases). Trimming pared 6 bases from V and 5 bases from J, leaving 17 bases between. Per germline, CDR1 MNHEY and CDR2 SMNVEV (reference sequence). This CDR3 has 15 residues. The chain's CDR3 is CASRVGFSGDNEQFF. CDR3 DNA: TGTGCCAGCAGAGTAGGATTTAGCGGAGACAATGAGCAGTTCTTC.

CDR3 loop: CASSEQTGEGEPQHF. CDR3 bases: TGTGCCAGCAGCGAACAAACAGGGGAAGGGGAGCCCCAGCATTTT. This chain connects TRBV7-2 to TRBJ1-5; 7 bases fit TRBD1. V shed 5 bases, J shed 8 bases, and the junction held 12 bases outside the gene matches. This CDR3 contains 15 residues. Germline V gene data show CDR1 as SGHTA and CDR2 as FQGNSA.

Many counts were recorded for this clone. The chain carries TRBV18 and TRBJ2-1, with D tentatively TRBD2 (7 bases). The CDR3 runs 15 residues. V was cut by 3 bases and J by 6 bases, with 15 bases left in between. The germline gives CDR1 KGHSH, CDR2 LQKENI. The DNA of the CDR3 is TGTGCCAGCTCACCGTCGGGAGGAGGGGGCAATGAGCAGTTCTTC. This codes for CASSPSGGGGNEQFF. The entire variable domain, with the rest obtained from reference TRBV18 and TRBJ2-1, is as follows: NAGVMQNPRHLVRRRGQEARLRCSPMKGHSHVYWYRQLPEEGLKFMVYLQKENIIDESGMPKERFSAEFPKEGPSILRIQQVVRGDSAAYFCASSPSGGGGNEQFFGPGTRLTVL.

The chain combines TRBV7-2 with TRBJ2-1; D unclear. This CDR3 is built from 11 residues. Germline V gene sequence: CDR1 SGHTA, CDR2 FQGNSA. V dropped 8 bases and J dropped 8 bases, with 10 bases sitting between them. The DNA of the CDR3 is TGTGCCAGCCCCTATCTGGATGAGCAGTTCTTC. It encodes CASPYLDEQFF.

The chain employs TRBV28 and TRBJ2-5; tentative D call: TRBD2 (6 bases). This CDR3 region has 13 residues. The V and J ends lost 4 bases and 2 bases respectively, with 8 bases between them. Germline V CDR1 and CDR2: MDHEN, SYDVKM. CDR3 region: CASSWDLQETQYF. In DNA form, the CDR3 reads TGTGCCAGCAGTTGGGACTTACAAGAGACCCAGTACTTC. The full variable domain, its missing parts supplied by reference TRBV28 and TRBJ2-5, is DVKVTQSSRYLVKRTGEKVFLECVQDMDHENMFWYRQDPGLGLRLIYFSYDVKMKEKGDIPEGYSVSREKKERFSLILESASTNQTSMYLCASSWDLQETQYFGPGTRLLVL.

J is TRBJ2-1 and V is TRBV9; 11 bases align to TRBD2. The trim removed 4 bases at V and 8 bases at J, leaving 8 bases unmatched. The CDR3 length is 15 residues. Germline loops: CDR1 SGDLS, CDR2 YYNGEE. Here the CDR3 DNA reads TGTGCCAGCAGCCCGGGACTAGCGGAAGGGGATGAGCAGTTCTTC. Translating gives CASSPGLAEGDEQFF.

The V gene is TRBV7-9, the J gene TRBJ1-6; D is uncertain. V lost 1 base, J lost 10 bases, and 17 bases lay in between. The germline CDR1 and CDR2 sequences are SEHNR and FQNEAQ (reference sequence). The CDR3 runs 16 residues. The CDR3 sequence is CASSLVAAPVGSPLHF. Here the CDR3 DNA reads TGTGCCAGCAGCTTAGTAGCGGCCCCCGTGGGGTCACCCCTCCACTTT.

This chain uses TRBV9 with TRBJ2-7; 7 bases map to TRBD1. Germline loops: CDR1 SGDLS, CDR2 YYNGEE. The CDR3 consists of 15 residues. The J segment lost 0 bases and the V segment lost 4 bases, leaving 7 bases of the junction unmatched. The DNA for the CDR3 is TGTGCCAGCAGCCGCCGGGACAGCAACTCCTACGAGCAGTACTTC. This sequence encodes CASSRRDSNSYEQYF.

Here the CDR3 DNA reads TGTGCCAGCAGTGGAGGGGGGGGCACTGAAGCTTTCTTT. It is translated as CASSGGGGTEAFF. The J gene is TRBJ1-1, the V gene TRBV2; D may be TRBD1 (6 bases). V gave up 4 bases and J gave up 4 bases, with 10 bases separating them. This CDR3 has 13 residues. The V gene's germline CDR1 is SNHLY and CDR2 FYNNEI.

The rearrangement uses TRBV30 and TRBJ2-7; 8 bases line up with TRBD1. V shed 5 bases and J 2 bases; nucleotides not matched to a gene: 11. Germline V gives CDR1 GTSNPN, CDR2 SVGIG (reference sequence). The CDR3 sequence is 15 residues long. The CDR3 loop reads CAWSLMDRATYEQYF. DNA of the CDR3: TGTGCCTGGTCCCTTATGGACAGGGCAACCTACGAGCAGTACTTC. Full variable domain (missing parts from reference TRBV30 and TRBJ2-7): SQTIHQWPATLVQPVGSPLSLECTVEGTSNPNLYWYRQAAGRGLQLLFYSVGIGQISSEVPQNLSASRPQDRQFILSSKKLLLSDSGFYLCAWSLMDRATYEQYFGPGTRLTVT.

V usage is TRBV14 and J usage is TRBJ1-2, with D possibly being TRBD1 (5 bases). CDR1 and CDR2 (germline): SGHDN, FVKESK. The V and J ends lost 0 bases and 4 bases respectively, with 12 bases between them. The CDR3 contains 15 residues. CDR3 DNA: TGTGCCAGCAGCCAAGATCGGGACTATGGCTATGGCTACACCTTC. Translated, it gives CASSQDRDYGYGYTF.